The clone carrying this TCR beta chain was seen a single time. Using its own MiXCR run on the RT-PCR reads, TCRdb lists one record per CDR3 protein. The table lists some 880,000 distinct CDR3 sequences, 15% to 20% of them singletons. The CDR3 is 17 amino acids. Germline CDR1 is ENHRY and CDR2 is SYGVKD. V shed 3 bases and J 3 bases; nucleotides not matched to a gene: 8. The data belong to a study of patients and donors after allogeneic stem cell transplantation. The material sequenced was blood, either unsorted or a sorted T cell fraction (not recorded which). The receptor was derived from a human donor who was either an allogeneic HSCT recipient or a stem cell or donor lymphocyte infusion donor (not recorded which). It is not recorded whose cells these are; they may come from a transplant donor. This chain uses TRBV10-3 with TRBJ1-2; 12 nucleotides match TRBD1. CDR3 loop: CAISEVGQGAKDYGYTF. In DNA form, the CDR3 reads TGTGCCATCAGTGAAGTGGGACAGGGGGCGAAGGACTATGGCTACACCTTC.